Presented here are 20 T cell receptor beta chains from one specimen sequenced in a study of tissue T cells after allogeneic stem cell transplantation. Profiled with immunoSEQ multiplex PCR; TCRdb holds only in-frame clones, not every one. The sample shows under 8,500 clones, approximately 55% of them seen only once. Time point: mouse harvest day 7 after allogeneic transplant. Mouse grafts combined 10^7 T-cell-depleted bone marrow cells with 10^6 splenic CD5+ T cells. The material sequenced was gut tissue. All receptors derive from a female BALB/c mouse given C57BL/6 T cells with graft-versus-host disease after an allogeneic hematopoietic cell transplant.

To note about this clone: The listed genes are named as in mouse. The read stops 1 residue short of the end of the CDR3; the missing end is completed from the germline J gene. The chain links TRBV12-1 to TRBJ1-3; D call uncertain. Trimming stripped 0 bases from V and 2 bases from J, with 4 bases between. The CDR3 contains 13 residues. In germline, CDR1 is SGHSN, CDR2 HYEKVE. The CDR3 is CASSLRAGNTLYF. The covered CDR3 bases are TGTGCCAGCTCTCTCAGGGCTGGAAATACGCTCTAT. The full variable domain, completed using reference TRBV12-1 and TRBJ1-3, is DSGVVQSPRHIIKEKGGRSVLTCIPISGHSNVVWYQQTLGKELKFLIQHYEKVERDKGFLPSRFSVQQFDDYHSEMNMSALELEDSAMYFCASSLRAGNTLYFGEGSRLIVV.

Concerning this clone itself: Each gene name is a mouse one. The CDR3 end is not reached by the read, which stops 1 residue before it; the germline J gene fills it in. This chain joins TRBV13-3 and TRBJ2-5, with D perhaps matching TRBD1 (6 bases). From germline, CDR1 is NNHDY and CDR2 SYVADS. The CDR3 loop spans 13 amino acids. The ends were cut back, 3 bases at V and 3 bases at J, with 8 bases in the middle. CDR3 DNA (partial): TGTGCCAGCAGTGGGGGACATCAAGACACCCAGTAC. The encoded protein is CASSGGHQDTQY. The CDR3 in full is CASSGGHQDTQYF.

The table lists this clone with a few counts. Mouse gene names apply. The read halts 1 residue ahead of the CDR3 end, with the missing end drawn from the germline J gene. The chain uses TRBV13-2 and TRBJ2-7, with 8 bases aligning to TRBD1. CDR3 length: 13 amino acids. Germline V gene sequence: CDR1 NNHNN, CDR2 SYGAGS (reference sequence). Losses at the gene ends were 1 base for V and 4 bases for J; bases not matched to a gene: 1. The CDR3 sequence: CASGDRDRYEQYF. CDR3 bases read: TGTGCCAGCGGTGATAGGGACAGGTATGAACAGTAC.

A remark on this clone: Germline and genes: mouse. The sequenced CDR3 bases are TGTGCCAGCAGCTTTTTTGGGGGGGTCGGGGACACCCAGTAC. Encoded protein: CASSFFGGVGDTQY. The entire CDR3 protein reads CASSFFGGVGDTQYF. The gene calls are TRBV3 and TRBJ2-5, with 8 bases aligning to TRBD2. Read sequence stops 1 residue before the CDR3 end, and the germline J gene provides the missing end. From germline, CDR1 is SNHLY and CDR2 FYNGKV (reference sequence). The CDR3 has 15 residues. V trimming: 3 bases; J trimming: 6 bases; junction bases outside the gene matches: 8.

With regard to this clone: The genes and germline here are from mouse. The CDR3 end lies 1 residue beyond the end of the read and is filled in from the germline J gene. The chain links TRBV13-1 to TRBJ2-2; D is ambiguous. V was clipped by 0 bases and J by 4 bases, with 7 bases between them. In germline, CDR1 is NSHNY, CDR2 SYGAGN. The CDR3 runs 14 residues. The DNA read from the CDR3 is TGTGCCAGCAGTGATGCATCATCCACCGGGCAGCTCTAC. Translated, it gives CASSDASSTGQLY. The full CDR3 protein reads CASSDASSTGQLYF.

This clone has only a few counts. Mouse gene names and germline throughout. The read terminates 1 residue ahead of where the CDR3 ends, so the germline J gene completes it. This sample includes further DNA sequences coding for the same CDR3. The chain joins TRBV1 to TRBJ1-3; 10 nucleotides agree with TRBD1. This CDR3 spans 16 amino acids. Trimming took 5 bases from V and 2 from J; bases not matched to a gene: 6. The germline V gene has CDR1 NSQYPW and CDR2 LRSPGD (reference sequence). CDR3 sequence reads: CTCSTRDRGTGNTLYF. Partial CDR3 DNA: TGCACCTGCAGTACCCGGGACAGGGGTACTGGAAATACGCTCTAT.

Concerning this clone itself: Mouse names are used for the genes. The read finishes 1 residue shy of the CDR3 end, and the germline J gene is used to complete it. V usage is TRBV26 and J usage is TRBJ1-3; 9 nucleotides agree with TRBD1. The CDR3 spans 17 residues. The V gene end was trimmed by 0 bases and the J gene end by 4 bases; junction bases not matched to a gene: 7. The germline gives CDR1 KGHPV, CDR2 FQNQEV (reference sequence). CDR3 residues: CASSLSGNRGRGNTLYF. Incomplete CDR3 DNA: TGTGCCAGCAGTCTGTCGGGAAACAGGGGGCGAGGAAATACGCTCTAT.

The sample holds a few counts of this clone. Gene names follow the mouse nomenclature. The read stops 1 residue short of the end of the CDR3; the missing end is completed from the germline J gene. The chain combines TRBV5 with TRBJ2-7; D could derive from TRBD1 or TRBD2 (5 bases each). The germline CDR1 and CDR2 sequences are LGHNA and YNLKQL (reference sequence). Trimming stripped 4 bases from V and 0 bases from J, with 13 bases between. There are 15 residues in the CDR3. The CDR3 loop reads CASSPSGPSSYEQYF. The covered CDR3 bases are TGTGCCAGCAGCCCTTCGGGACCTAGCTCCTATGAACAGTAC.

On this clone: The genes and germline here are from mouse. The read stops 1 residue short of the end of the CDR3; the missing end is completed from the germline J gene. This chain joins TRBV16 and TRBJ2-4; 13 bases map to TRBD2. V lost 5 bases and J lost 5; bases outside the gene matches: 4. In germline, CDR1 is SGHSA, CDR2 FRNQAP. This CDR3 has 15 residues. The CDR3 DNA, read in part, is TGTGCAAGCAGCACCGGGACTGGGGGGGGAAACACCTTGTAC. Its translation is CASSTGTGGGNTLY. The whole CDR3 sequence reads CASSTGTGGGNTLYF.

Details on this clone: Gene names denote mouse genes. The read ends 1 residue before the CDR3 terminus; that terminus is restored from the germline J gene. V gene TRBV12-1 combines with J gene TRBJ1-4; D unclear. The V end was cut by 0 bases, the J end by 4 bases, with 11 bases between. There are 15 residues in the CDR3. The germline V gene encodes CDR1 SGHSN and CDR2 HYEKVE. Partial CDR3 DNA: TGTGCCAGCTCTCTCGCTTACAGAATCAACGAAAGATTATTT. Translating gives CASSLAYRINERLF. The whole CDR3 protein reads CASSLAYRINERLFF.

For this clone: The genes and germline here are from mouse. The sequenced fragment ends 1 residue before the CDR3 boundary, so the rest is inferred from the germline J gene. V gene TRBV16 combines with J gene TRBJ2-7, with 11 positions matching TRBD2. The CDR3 runs 15 residues. V was clipped by 1 base and J by 4 bases; unmatched bases: 3. Germline CDR1 reads SGHSA; CDR2 reads FRNQAP. CDR3 DNA, as far as it was read: TGTGCAAGCAGCTTAGCGGGGACTGGGGGTTATGAACAGTAC. Translated: CASSLAGTGGYEQY. The entire CDR3 is CASSLAGTGGYEQYF.

This clone has a single count. Gene names refer to mouse genes. The CDR3 DNA, read in part, is TGTGCCAGCAGCCCGGACGCTCAAAACACCTTGTAC. Its translation is CASSPDAQNTLY. In full, the CDR3 reads CASSPDAQNTLYF. V gene TRBV26 combines with J gene TRBJ2-4; D not certain. The sequenced fragment ends 1 residue before the CDR3 boundary, so the rest is inferred from the germline J gene. Germline V lookup: CDR1 KGHPV, CDR2 FQNQEV (reference sequence). The CDR3 has 13 amino acids. The V end was cut by 6 bases, the J end by 2 bases, with 9 bases between.

Comments on this clone: The gene symbols are mouse symbols. The read ends 1 residue early relative to the CDR3; the germline J gene fills the gap. The chain couples TRBV3 to TRBJ2-1; unclear D gene. Deletions cut 2 bases from V and 1 base from J, with 6 bases between. This CDR3 comprises 14 residues. Germline-derived CDR1 and CDR2 are SNHLY and FYNGKV (reference sequence). The CDR3 here is CASSLRGNYAEQFF. Incomplete CDR3 DNA: TGTGCCAGCAGCTTACGTGGAAACTATGCTGAGCAGTTC.

The count of this clone is one. Genes here carry mouse names. CDR3 sequence reads: CASSSRQKNTLYF. The CDR3 DNA, read in part, is TGTGCCAGCAGCTCCCGACAGAAAAACACCTTGTAC. The chain employs TRBV3 and TRBJ2-4; D is perhaps TRBD1 (5 bases). Coverage ceases 1 residue before the CDR3 finishes, and the germline J gene fills in the end. Germline V CDR1 and CDR2: SNHLY, FYNGKV (reference sequence). This CDR3 spans 13 amino acids. V was pared by 4 bases and J by 4 bases, with 9 bases between.

On this clone: Genes and germline come from the mouse. The read comes to an end 1 residue before the CDR3 does, leaving the germline J gene to fill in the end. The chain joins TRBV16 to TRBJ1-4, with D perhaps matching TRBD1 (6 bases). From germline, CDR1 is SGHSA and CDR2 FRNQAP. V dropped 3 bases and J dropped 6 bases, with 11 bases sitting between them. This CDR3 region has 14 residues. The chain's CDR3 is CASSFQGWDERLFF. CDR3 DNA, as far as it was read: TGTGCAAGCAGCTTTCAGGGGTGGGACGAAAGATTATTT.

Regarding this clone: Mouse gene names and germline throughout. The DNA ends 1 residue before the CDR3 does, and the rest of the CDR3 is filled in from the germline J gene. This chain connects TRBV14 to TRBJ1-4; 7 bases match TRBD1. This CDR3 region has 13 residues. After removal of 5 bases from V and 7 bases from J, the junction contained 5 bases not matched to a gene. CDR1 is SGHDT, CDR2 FRDEAV, per germline. The covered CDR3 bases are TGTGCCAGCAGCCAAACAGGGGTCGAAAGATTATTT. It specifies CASSQTGVERLF. The full-length CDR3 reads as CASSQTGVERLFF.

Worth noting for this clone: The listed genes are named as in mouse. Other DNA sequences in the same sample also yield this CDR3. CDR3 bases read: TGTGCCAGCAGTCTGTCAGGCTCCTATGAACAGTAC. It codes for CASSLSGSYEQY. The whole CDR3 protein reads CASSLSGSYEQYF. This chain connects TRBV26 to TRBJ2-7; D ambiguous. The read terminates 1 residue ahead of where the CDR3 ends, so the germline J gene completes it. V was trimmed by 0 bases and J by 0 bases, leaving 3 bases between them. This CDR3 is 13 amino acids long. In germline, CDR1 is KGHPV, CDR2 FQNQEV (reference sequence).

In the case of this clone: Mouse gene names and germline throughout. The CDR3 end lies 1 residue beyond the end of the read and is filled in from the germline J gene. The chain couples TRBV26 to TRBJ1-6; 10 bases fit TRBD1. TRBJ1-6 is known as an ORF, though its function is uncertain. Germline values: CDR1 KGHPV, CDR2 FQNQEV (reference sequence). The CDR3 has 14 amino acids. V lost 6 bases to trimming and J lost 9 bases; unmatched junction nucleotides: 5. CDR3 bases read: TGTGCCAGCAGGCCCCGGACAGGGGGTTCGCCCCTCTAC. Translated: CASRPRTGGSPLY. The CDR3 reads in full as CASRPRTGGSPLYF.

This clone is categorized as large (0.1 to 1%). Mouse names are used for the genes. The CDR3 end is not reached by the read, which stops 1 residue before it; the germline J gene fills it in. The chain is built from TRBV16 and TRBJ2-7, with TRBD2 matching 8 bases. V was clipped by 6 bases and J by 0 bases; unmatched bases: 7. The germline V gene has CDR1 SGHSA and CDR2 FRNQAP. The CDR3 sequence is 15 residues long. The CDR3 spells CASSNDWGSSYEQYF. CDR3 DNA (partial): TGTGCAAGCAGTAATGACTGGGGTAGCTCCTATGAACAGTAC.

Worth noting for this clone: The gene names given are mouse names. The read stops 1 residue short of the end of the CDR3; the missing end is completed from the germline J gene. The rearrangement uses TRBV4 and TRBJ2-4; D is uncertain. The V and J ends lost 5 bases and 2 bases respectively, with 2 bases between them. The CDR3 length is 11 residues. CDR1 LGHDT and CDR2 YNNKQL come from the germline V gene (reference sequence). This CDR3 is CASSPQNTLYF. The sequenced part of the CDR3 DNA is TGTGCCAGCAGCCCTCAAAACACCTTGTAC. Complete variable domain (other parts from reference TRBV4 and TRBJ2-4): ETAVFQTPNYHVTQVGNEVSFNCKQTLGHDTMYWYKQDSKKLLKIMFSYNNKQLIVNETVPRRFSPQSSDKAHLNLRIKSVEPEDSAVYLCASSPQNTLYFGAGTRLSVL.